Presented here are 8 T cell receptor beta chains from one specimen sequenced in a study of T cells in Graves' hyperthyroidism and ophthalmopathy. TCR beta CDR3 regions were amplified from RNA. When the TCR CDR3 underwent first-round RT-PCR, the HTBI primer set was used. TCRdb reprocessed the multiplex PCR reads via MiXCR and lists one record per CDR3 protein. The table shows about 360,000 distinct CDR3 sequences, with approximately 19% occurring only once. The sequenced sample consisted of blood. The receptor source for this set is a woman aged 18-29 years with Graves' hyperthyroidism.

This clonotype was counted many times. The chain is built from TRBV5-4 and TRBJ2-5; 7 bases are a match to TRBD2. V lost 4 bases and J lost 2; bases outside the gene matches: 11. CDR3 length: 16 amino acids. From germline, CDR1 is SGHNT and CDR2 YYREEE (reference sequence). As DNA, the CDR3 is TGTGCCAGCAGCCCCTGGGGAGCTAGCGGACAAGAGACCCAGTACTTC. Residues: CASSPWGASGQETQYF.

This clonotype showed up many times. The V and J genes are TRBV30 and TRBJ1-2; D unclear. The CDR3 is made up of 10 amino acids. V lost 8 bases to trimming and J lost 8 bases, with 12 bases between them. Germline V gene data show CDR1 as GTSNPN and CDR2 as SVGIG (reference sequence). CDR3 loop: CALSARGYTF. In nucleotides, the CDR3 is TGTGCCCTGTCTGCCCGGGGCTACACCTTC.

This clonotype has at least ten counts. This chain joins TRBV6-5 and TRBJ1-5; D gene ambiguous. Germline CDR1 reads MNHEY; CDR2 reads SVGAGI. The CDR3 length is 16 residues. V was shortened by 3 bases and J by 0 bases, with 12 bases between the two germline ends. The CDR3 protein is CASSYVGWDSNQPQHF. The CDR3 nucleotides are TGTGCCAGCAGTTATGTCGGATGGGATAGCAATCAGCCCCAGCATTTT.

This clonotype was counted at least ten times. This rearrangement joins TRBV6-5 to TRBJ1-2; the D gene is possibly TRBD1 (5 bases). Trimming pared 2 bases from V and 6 bases from J, leaving 10 bases between. Germline V lookup: CDR1 MNHEY, CDR2 SVGAGI. The CDR3 runs 13 residues. The CDR3 nucleotides are TGTGCCAGCAGTTACGGCCCAGGGAATGGCTACACCTTC. Protein product: CASSYGPGNGYTF.

The V call is TRBV15, the J call TRBJ2-7, with D tentatively TRBD1 or TRBD2 (5 bases each). V was cut by 0 bases and J by 3 bases, with 15 bases left in between. The germline CDR1 and CDR2 sequences are LNHNV and YYDKDF (reference sequence). The CDR3 runs 16 residues. Here the CDR3 DNA reads TGTGCCACCAGCAGAGATAGGGGACGCAGCGACTACGAGCAGTACTTC. It specifies CATSRDRGRSDYEQYF.

This clonotype was seen ten or more times. V gene TRBV6-4 combines with J gene TRBJ1-2, with D perhaps matching TRBD1 (6 bases). Per germline, CDR1 MRHNA and CDR2 SNTAGT. V lost 6 bases to trimming and J lost 0 bases, with 17 bases between them. The CDR3 is made up of 16 amino acids. The CDR3 DNA reads as TGTGCCAGCAGCCCGGCAGGGGAACCGACTAACTATGGCTACACCTTC. Translation gives CASSPAGEPTNYGYTF.

This clonotype was seen repeatedly, ten times or more. This chain uses TRBV10-1 with TRBJ1-2; D is ambiguous. Germline CDR1 WNHNN, CDR2 SYGVQD (reference sequence). The CDR3 sequence is 13 residues long. V lost 4 bases to trimming and J lost 1 base, with 7 bases between them. In DNA, the CDR3 is TGCGCCAGCAGTGGATCAATTAACTATGGCTACACCTTC. Protein: CASSGSINYGYTF.

This clonotype was counted at least ten times. The chain joins TRBV5-1 to TRBJ2-5; a weak D match, TRBD1 (6 bases). The V gene's germline CDR1 is SGHRS and CDR2 YFSETQ. The germline V and J ends were trimmed by 4 bases and 2 bases, with 12 bases remaining between them. The CDR3 loop spans 14 amino acids. The DNA for the CDR3 is TGCGCCAGCAGCCGAGGCGGACAGCAAGAGACCCAGTACTTC. This sequence encodes CASSRGGQQETQYF.